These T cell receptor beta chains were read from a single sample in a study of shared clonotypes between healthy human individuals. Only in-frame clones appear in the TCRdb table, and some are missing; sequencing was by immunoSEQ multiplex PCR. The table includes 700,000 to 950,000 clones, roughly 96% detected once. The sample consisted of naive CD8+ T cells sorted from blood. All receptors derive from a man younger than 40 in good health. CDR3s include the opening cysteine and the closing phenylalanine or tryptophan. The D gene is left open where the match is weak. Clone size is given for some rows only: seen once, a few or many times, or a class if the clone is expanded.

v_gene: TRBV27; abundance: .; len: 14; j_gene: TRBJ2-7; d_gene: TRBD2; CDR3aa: CASSNPGLGYEQYF; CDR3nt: TGTGCCAGCAGTAACCCGGGACTAGGCTACGAGCAGTACTTC
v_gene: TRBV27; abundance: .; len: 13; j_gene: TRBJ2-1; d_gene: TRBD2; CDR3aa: CASGGLAGDEQFF; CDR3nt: TGTGCCAGCGGGGGACTAGCGGGAGATGAGCAGTTCTTC
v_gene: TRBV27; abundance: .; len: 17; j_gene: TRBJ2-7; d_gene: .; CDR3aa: CASSNQSTGSYSYEQYF; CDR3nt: TGTGCCAGCAGTAACCAGTCGACAGGCTCCTACTCCTACGAGCAGTACTTC
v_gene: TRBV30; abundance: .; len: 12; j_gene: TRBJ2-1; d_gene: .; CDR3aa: CAWLDLRNEQFF; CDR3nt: TGTGCCTGGCTTGACTTACGCAATGAGCAGTTCTTC
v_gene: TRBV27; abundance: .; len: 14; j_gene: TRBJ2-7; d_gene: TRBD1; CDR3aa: CASSSGTGGYEQYF; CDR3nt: TGTGCCAGCAGCTCCGGGACAGGGGGGTACGAGCAGTACTTC
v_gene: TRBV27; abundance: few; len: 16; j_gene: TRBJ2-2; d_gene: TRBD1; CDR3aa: CASSSLWTGSAGELFF; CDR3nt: TGTGCCAGCAGTTCTCTTTGGACAGGGAGCGCCGGGGAGCTGTTTTTT
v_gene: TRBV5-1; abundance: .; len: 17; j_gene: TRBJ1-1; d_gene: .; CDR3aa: CASSFIKVNIGNTEAFF; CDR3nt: TGCGCCAGCAGCTTTATAAAAGTGAATATCGGGAACACTGAAGCTTTCTTT
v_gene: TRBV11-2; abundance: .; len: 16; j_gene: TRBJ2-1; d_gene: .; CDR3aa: CASSFTLPEVSNEQFF; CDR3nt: TGTGCCAGCAGCTTCACTCTTCCAGAGGTATCGAATGAGCAGTTCTTC
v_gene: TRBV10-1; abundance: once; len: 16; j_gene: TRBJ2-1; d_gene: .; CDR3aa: CASSEYRAEISAEQFF; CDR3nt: TGCGCCAGCAGTGAGTATCGTGCGGAAATATCCGCTGAGCAGTTCTTC
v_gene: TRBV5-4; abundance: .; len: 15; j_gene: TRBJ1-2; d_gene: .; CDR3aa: CASSQDWGSPYGYTF; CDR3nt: TGTGCCAGCAGCCAGGACTGGGGCAGCCCCTATGGCTACACCTTC
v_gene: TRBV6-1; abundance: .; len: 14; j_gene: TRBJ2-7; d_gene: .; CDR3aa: CASSEFEGPYEQYF; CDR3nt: TGTGCCAGCAGTGAATTTGAGGGGCCCTACGAGCAGTACTTC
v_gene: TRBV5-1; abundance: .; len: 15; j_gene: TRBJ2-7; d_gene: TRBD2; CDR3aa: CASGPELRETYEQYF; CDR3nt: TGCGCCAGCGGACCCGAATTGCGGGAGACCTACGAGCAGTACTTC
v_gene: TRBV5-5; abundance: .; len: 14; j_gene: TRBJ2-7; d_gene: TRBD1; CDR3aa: CASSKAGTAYEQYF; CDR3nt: TGTGCCAGCAGCAAAGCCGGGACAGCCTACGAGCAGTACTTC
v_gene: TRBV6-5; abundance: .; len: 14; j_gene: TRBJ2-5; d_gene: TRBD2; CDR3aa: CASSYLGGGETQYF; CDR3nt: TGTGCCAGCAGTTACTTGGGGGGGGGAGAGACCCAGTACTTC
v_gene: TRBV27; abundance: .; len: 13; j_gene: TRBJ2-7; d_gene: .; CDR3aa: CASRTVLLGEQYF; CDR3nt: TGTGCCAGCAGGACAGTGTTGTTGGGCGAGCAGTACTTC
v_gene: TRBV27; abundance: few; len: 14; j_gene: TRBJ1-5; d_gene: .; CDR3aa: CASSYAGDNQPQHF; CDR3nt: TGTGCCAGCAGTTATGCAGGGGACAATCAGCCCCAGCATTTT
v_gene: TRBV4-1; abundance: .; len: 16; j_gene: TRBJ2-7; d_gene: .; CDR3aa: CASSHFPGPGPYEQYF; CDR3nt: TGCGCCAGCAGCCATTTCCCCGGGCCAGGGCCCTACGAGCAGTACTTC
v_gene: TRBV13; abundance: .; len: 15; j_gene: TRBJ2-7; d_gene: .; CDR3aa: CASSPGDTESYEQYF; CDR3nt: TGTGCCAGCAGCCCCGGGGACACGGAATCCTACGAGCAGTACTTC
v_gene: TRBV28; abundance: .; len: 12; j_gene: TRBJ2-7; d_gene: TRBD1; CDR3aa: CASTDRDYEQYF; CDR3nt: TGTGCCAGCACGGACAGGGACTACGAGCAGTACTTC
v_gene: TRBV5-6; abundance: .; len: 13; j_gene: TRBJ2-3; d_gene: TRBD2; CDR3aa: CASGAGSTDTQYF; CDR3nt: TGTGCCAGTGGAGCGGGGAGCACAGATACGCAGTATTTT
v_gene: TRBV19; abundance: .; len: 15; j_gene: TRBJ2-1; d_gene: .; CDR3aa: CASSIMANLGNEQFF; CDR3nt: TGTGCCAGTAGTATTATGGCCAACCTGGGCAATGAGCAGTTCTTC
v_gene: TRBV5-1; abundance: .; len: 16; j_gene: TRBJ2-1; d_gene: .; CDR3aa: CASSLVGQSSYNEQFF; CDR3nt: TGCGCCAGCAGCTTGGTTGGTCAAAGCTCCTACAATGAGCAGTTCTTC
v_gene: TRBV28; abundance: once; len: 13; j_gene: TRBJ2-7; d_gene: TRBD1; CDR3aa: CATLNRGSYEQYF; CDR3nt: TGTGCCACCCTTAACAGGGGCTCCTACGAGCAGTACTTC
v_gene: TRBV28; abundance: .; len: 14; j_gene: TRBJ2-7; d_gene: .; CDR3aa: CASLGRKFSYEQYF; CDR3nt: TGTGCCAGCCTGGGACGGAAATTCTCCTACGAGCAGTACTTC
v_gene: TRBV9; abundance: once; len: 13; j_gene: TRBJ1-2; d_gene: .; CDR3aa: CASSAWDGGGYTF; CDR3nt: TGTGCCAGCAGTGCATGGGACGGGGGAGGCTACACCTTC
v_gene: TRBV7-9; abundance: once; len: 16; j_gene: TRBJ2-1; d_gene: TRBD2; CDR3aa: CASSLRAAGESGEQFF; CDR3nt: TGTGCCAGCAGCTTAAGGGCGGCGGGAGAGTCCGGAGAGCAGTTCTTC
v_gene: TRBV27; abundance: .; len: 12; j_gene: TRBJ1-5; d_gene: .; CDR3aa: CASRDRNQPQHF; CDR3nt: TGTGCCAGCAGAGACAGAAATCAGCCCCAGCATTTT
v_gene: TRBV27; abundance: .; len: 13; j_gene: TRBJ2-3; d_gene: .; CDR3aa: CASSWGGTDTQYF; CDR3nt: TGTGCCAGCAGTTGGGGGGGCACAGATACGCAGTATTTT
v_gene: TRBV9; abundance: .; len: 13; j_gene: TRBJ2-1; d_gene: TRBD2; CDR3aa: CASSVVAGLEQFF; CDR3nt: TGTGCCAGCAGCGTAGTAGCGGGACTTGAGCAGTTCTTC
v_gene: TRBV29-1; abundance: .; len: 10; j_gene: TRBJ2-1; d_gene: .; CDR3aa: CSVARRRQFF; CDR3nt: TGCAGCGTTGCCCGGAGGAGGCAGTTCTTC
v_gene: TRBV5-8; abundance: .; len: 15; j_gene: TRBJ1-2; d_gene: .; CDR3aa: CASSLVQASVYGYTF; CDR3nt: TGTGCCAGCAGCTTAGTACAGGCTTCAGTCTATGGCTACACCTTC
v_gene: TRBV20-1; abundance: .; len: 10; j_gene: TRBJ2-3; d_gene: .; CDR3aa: CSVEGDTQYF; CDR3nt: TGCAGTGTAGAAGGAGATACGCAGTATTTT
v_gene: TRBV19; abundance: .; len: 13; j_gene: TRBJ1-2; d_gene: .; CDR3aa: CASSRQGLYGYTF; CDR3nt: TGTGCCAGTAGCCGGCAGGGGCTCTATGGCTACACCTTC
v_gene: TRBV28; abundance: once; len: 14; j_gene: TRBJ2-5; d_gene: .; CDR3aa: CASSHRDAQETQYF; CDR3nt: TGTGCCAGCAGTCACCGGGACGCCCAAGAGACCCAGTACTTC
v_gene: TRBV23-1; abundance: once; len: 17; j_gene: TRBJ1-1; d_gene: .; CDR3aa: CASSQAQRPGSNTEAFF; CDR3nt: TGCGCCAGCAGTCAAGCACAGAGACCAGGGTCGAACACTGAAGCTTTCTTT
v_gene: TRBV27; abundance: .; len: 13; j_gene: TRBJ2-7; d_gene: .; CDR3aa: CASSFKGSYEQYF; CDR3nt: TGTGCCAGCAGTTTTAAGGGCTCCTACGAGCAGTACTTC
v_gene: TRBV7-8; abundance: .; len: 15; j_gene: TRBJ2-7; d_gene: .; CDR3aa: CASSLVGASSYEQYF; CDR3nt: TGTGCCAGCAGCTTAGTGGGCGCAAGCTCCTACGAGCAGTACTTC
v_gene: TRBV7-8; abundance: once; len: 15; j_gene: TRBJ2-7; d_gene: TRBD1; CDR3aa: CASSPWDRSTYEQYF; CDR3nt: TGTGCCAGCAGCCCCTGGGACAGGAGCACCTACGAGCAGTACTTC
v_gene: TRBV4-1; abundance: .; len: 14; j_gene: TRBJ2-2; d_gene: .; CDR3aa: CASSQGQGTGELFF; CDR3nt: TGCGCCAGCAGCCAAGGCCAGGGAACCGGGGAGCTGTTTTTT
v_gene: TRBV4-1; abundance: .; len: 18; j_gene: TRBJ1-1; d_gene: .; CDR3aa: CASSQTTLLEGTFTEAFF; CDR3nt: TGCGCCAGCAGCCAAACGACCCTCCTCGAGGGTACCTTCACTGAAGCTTTCTTT
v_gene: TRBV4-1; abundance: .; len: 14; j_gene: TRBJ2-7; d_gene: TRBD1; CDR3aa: CASSSGTGGYEQYF; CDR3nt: TGCGCCAGCAGCTCCGGGACAGGGGGCTACGAGCAGTACTTC
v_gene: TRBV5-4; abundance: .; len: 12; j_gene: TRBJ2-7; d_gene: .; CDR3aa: CASSLSAGEQYF; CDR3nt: TGTGCCAGCAGCTTGTCTGCGGGGGAGCAGTACTTC
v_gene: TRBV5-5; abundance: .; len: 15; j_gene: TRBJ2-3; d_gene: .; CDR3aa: CASLWQGRATDTQYF; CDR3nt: TGTGCCAGCCTATGGCAGGGCAGAGCCACAGATACGCAGTATTTT
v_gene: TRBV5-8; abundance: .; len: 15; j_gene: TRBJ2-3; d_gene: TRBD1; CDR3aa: CASSLGTGNTDTQYF; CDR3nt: TGTGCCAGCAGCTTGGGGACAGGGAACACAGATACGCAGTATTTT
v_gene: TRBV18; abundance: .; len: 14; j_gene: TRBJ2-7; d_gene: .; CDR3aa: CASSPSGNRIEQYF; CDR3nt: TGTGCCAGCTCACCATCCGGGAATAGAATCGAGCAGTACTTC
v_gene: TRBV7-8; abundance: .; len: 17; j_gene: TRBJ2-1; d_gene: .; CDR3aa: CASSENRELTSSNEQFF; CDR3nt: TGTGCCAGCAGCGAAAACAGGGAACTGACTAGTTCCAATGAGCAGTTCTTC
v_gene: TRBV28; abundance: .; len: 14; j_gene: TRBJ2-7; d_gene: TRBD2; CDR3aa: CASSSGLAAYEQYF; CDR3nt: TGTGCCAGCAGTTCCGGACTAGCGGCCTACGAGCAGTACTTC
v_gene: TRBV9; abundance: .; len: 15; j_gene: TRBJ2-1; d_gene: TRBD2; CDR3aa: CASSVEASGYDEQFF; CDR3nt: TGTGCCAGCAGCGTAGAGGCTAGCGGGTACGATGAGCAGTTCTTC
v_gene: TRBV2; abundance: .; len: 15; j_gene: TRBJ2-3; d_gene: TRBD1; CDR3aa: CASSGGTDSTDTQYF; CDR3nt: TGTGCCAGCAGTGGAGGGACAGACTCCACAGATACGCAGTATTTT
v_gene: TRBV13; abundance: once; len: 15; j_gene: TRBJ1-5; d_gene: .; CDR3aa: CASSLGLGSNQPQHF; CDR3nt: TGTGCCAGCAGCTTAGGCCTGGGGAGCAATCAGCCCCAGCATTTT